This T cell receptor (beta chain) was captured by sequencing in a study of response to subunit inactivated influenza vaccine. Germline CDR1 reads MGHRA; CDR2 reads YSYEKL. The CDR3 is 14 amino acids. V was shortened by 0 bases and J by 4 bases, with 7 bases between the two germline ends. In this sample, this clonotype turned up a few times. MiXCR was run by TCRdb on the RT-PCR reads, yielding one entry per CDR3 protein. The sample lists a few hundred thousand distinct CDR3 sequences, approximately 10% occurring once. The chain has TRBV4-1 and TRBJ1-5; maybe TRBD1 (5 bases). The sample here was PBMCs from blood, taken 35 to 45 days after vaccination. This receptor was obtained from a man between 50 and 59 years old who received an inactivated influenza vaccine. The CDR3 sequence: CASSQETGNQPQHF. CDR3 in DNA: TGCGCCAGCAGCCAAGAAACAGGTAATCAGCCCCAGCATTTT.